This TCR beta chain was profiled in a study of OX40 agonist ivuxolimab in advanced cancers. Note on this clone: The antigen remains undetermined.

Sequenced by immunoSEQ multiplex PCR; TCRdb stores in-frame clones only, minus some. The sample lists about 76,000 clones, over 75% occurring once. General observations from the study: Near-lowest levels of clonal expansion characterized partial responders at 0.1-3.0 mg/kg.

This TCR was recovered from an adult with an advanced solid tumor such as melanoma, head and neck, liver or kidney cancer. The input for sequencing was CD4+ or CD8+ T cells sorted from blood, taken in a trial of the OX40 agonist ivuxolimab.

The CDR3 DNA reads as TGTGCCAGCAGTTACGGGGGGGGCAATCAGCCCCAGCATTTT. This translates into CASSYGGGNQPQHF. The chain links TRBV6-6 to TRBJ1-5, with TRBD1 as a possible D gene (5 bases). Germline V gives CDR1 MNHNY, CDR2 SVGAGI (reference sequence). Trimming left V 2 bases short and J 2 bases short, with 7 bases between. The CDR3 is 14 residues long.